This T cell receptor (beta chain) was found in a study of blood T cell repertoires in COVID-19. Across the study: The study drew acute and convalescent COVID-19 samples from the United States, Italy and Spain. The cDNA or gDNA used as material had been derived from T cells, B-cell-depleted T cells, or PBMCs.

V shed 3 bases and J 5 bases; nucleotides not matched to a gene: 10. Germline lookup yields CDR1 SGHRS and CDR2 YFSETQ. The CDR3 sequence is 17 residues long. In the original analysis: Amplification with reference gene primers provided the estimates of nucleated cell counts. Sequencing used immunoSEQ multiplex PCR; TCRdb keeps in-frame clones, though not all of them. That table supplies the V and J calls and clone size; D and trimming were determined from the DNA. This sample yields more than 200,000 clones, of which about 82% are seen a single time; roughly a tenth belongs to the top ten. This clone appeared once.

The sequence was collected from a woman over 75 with acute or convalescent COVID-19. The sample taken for sequencing was peripheral blood. The V gene is TRBV5-1, the J gene TRBJ2-5, with 13 bases aligning to TRBD2. CDR3 sequence: CASSSRTSGSGRETQYF. As DNA, the CDR3 is TGCGCCAGCAGCTCACGGACTAGCGGGAGCGGTAGGGAGACCCAGTACTTC. Full variable domain (rest looked up from reference TRBV5-1 and TRBJ2-5): KAGVTQTPRYLIKTRGQQVTLSCSPISGHRSVSWYQQTPGQGLQFLFEYFSETQRNKGNFPGRFSGRQFSNSRSEMNVSTLELGDSALYLCASSSRTSGSGRETQYFGPGTRLLVL.